Only a few counts were recorded for the clone carrying this T cell receptor (beta chain). The antigen is undetermined. This specimen comes from a study of PD-1 blockade in classical Hodgkin lymphoma. Findings of the study overall: Why repertoires differed is undefined; disease activity or prior therapy possibly contributed. Baseline TCR diversity was reportedly lower in newly diagnosed patients than healthy donors. TCR diversity in CD4+, not CD8+, cells rose significantly by C4D1.

Generated by immunoSEQ multiplex PCR, the TCRdb table keeps only in-frame clones and is missing some. Seen here are about 21,000 clones, more than 80% observed once, and the top ten hold more than 10%. The CDR3 sequence is 15 residues long. CDR1 SEHNR and CDR2 FQNEAQ come from the germline V gene (reference sequence). With 5 bases removed from V and 2 bases from J, the gap between germline ends came to 15 bases. Documented time point: cycle 4 day 1 (C4D1), after five to seven weeks of nivolumab. All patients experienced relapse after autologous stem cell transplantation, and brentuximab vedotin exposure was variable. When best responses were assessed, they were complete response, partial response or progressive disease.

Sequences were derived from peripheral blood mononuclear cells (PBMCs), sampled before the fourth cycle of nivolumab. V usage is TRBV7-9 and J usage is TRBJ1-1; the D is unclear. The TCR comes from a human donor with classical Hodgkin lymphoma. DNA of the CDR3: TGTGCCAGCAGCCCCCGAGGAGGGTTCAACACTGAAGCTTTCTTT. Translated: CASSPRGGFNTEAFF.